One sample yielded the 9 T cell receptor beta chains listed below, sequenced in a study of T cell responses to AZD1222 COVID-19 vaccine. Only in-frame clones appear in the TCRdb table, and some are missing; sequencing was by immunoSEQ multiplex PCR. The sample has 180,000 or so clones, 90% to 95% seen once. Material: peripheral blood, obtained on day 0 of AZD1222 vaccination. The receptors here all came from an adult in good health.

This chain connects TRBV12-3 or TRBV12-4 to TRBJ1-2, with D unclear. Trimming took off 2 bases at V and 8 bases at J, with 9 bases between the two ends. This CDR3 is 12 amino acids long. The CDR3 bases are TGTGCCAGCAGTTTAACTGAGTCGGGCTACACCTTC. Translation: CASSLTESGYTF.

CDR3 region: CASSDPGQYNSPLHF. CDR3 bases: TGTGCCAGCAGTGATCCGGGACAATATAATTCACCCCTCCACTTT. The chain has TRBV6-1 and TRBJ1-6, with D possibly TRBD1 on 6 matching bases. The germline V gene encodes CDR1 MNHNS and CDR2 SASEGT. There are 15 residues in the CDR3. V was trimmed by 3 bases and J by 4 bases, leaving 10 bases between them.

This clone was observed a single time. The J gene is TRBJ1-4, the V gene TRBV15; possible D gene TRBD1, 5 bases. The CDR3 is 17 amino acids. V was trimmed by 0 bases and J by 0 bases, leaving 11 bases between them. CDR1 LNHNV and CDR2 YYDKDF come from the germline V gene (reference sequence). The CDR3 DNA is TGTGCCACCAGCAGAGATTTCCCCAGGGCAACTAATGAAAAACTGTTTTTT. Encoded protein: CATSRDFPRATNEKLFF.

As DNA, the CDR3 is TGTGCCTGGGGGGGACTTCCCCTGAGGGAGCAGTACTTC. Its protein product is CAWGGLPLREQYF. The V and J genes are TRBV30 and TRBJ2-7, with D possibly TRBD2 on 6 matching bases. The CDR3 has 13 amino acids. V was cut by 5 bases and J by 7 bases, with 18 bases left in between. The germline gives CDR1 GTSNPN, CDR2 SVGIG (reference sequence).

This clone appeared a few times. The chain combines TRBV28 with TRBJ1-5; D is undetermined. V was trimmed by 3 bases and J by 7 bases, leaving 4 bases between them. The CDR3 totals 11 residues. Germline CDR1 MDHEN, CDR2 SYDVKM. CDR3 loop: CASSFRQPQHF. In nucleotides, the CDR3 is TGTGCCAGCAGTTTCCGACAGCCCCAGCATTTT.

The gene calls are TRBV27 and TRBJ1-2; D may be TRBD1 (5 bases). The CDR3 has 12 amino acids. V lost 5 bases and J 7 bases, leaving 11 bases between the germline ends. CDR1 is MNHEY, CDR2 SMNVEV, per germline (reference sequence). The CDR3 DNA sequence: TGTGCCAGCAGTACCTTGGGGGGTGGCTACACCTTC. Protein: CASSTLGGGYTF.

The chain couples TRBV28 to TRBJ1-5; D may be TRBD1 (6 bases). CDR3 length equals 14 residues. Trimming stripped 4 bases from V and 2 bases from J, with 9 bases between. Germline V CDR1 and CDR2: MDHEN, SYDVKM. The CDR3, as DNA: TGTGCCAGCAGTTACGGGGGCGGCAATCAGCCCCAGCATTTT. The encoded protein is CASSYGGGNQPQHF.

V and J are TRBV6-5 and TRBJ2-7; 10 positions agree with TRBD2. V lost 1 base and J lost 4; bases outside the gene matches: 4. The germline gives CDR1 MNHEY, CDR2 SVGAGI. The CDR3 is 15 amino acids. The chain's CDR3 is CASSYFPTSGYEQYF. The DNA of the CDR3 is TGTGCCAGCAGTTACTTCCCGACTAGCGGGTACGAGCAGTACTTC.

The chain uses TRBV12-3 or TRBV12-4 and TRBJ1-2; no definite D call. This CDR3 contains 12 residues. Trimming took 5 bases from V and 2 from J, leaving 6 bases between them. The DNA for the CDR3 is TGTGCCAGCAGTAGGCGCAACTATGGCTACACCTTC. Its translation is CASSRRNYGYTF.